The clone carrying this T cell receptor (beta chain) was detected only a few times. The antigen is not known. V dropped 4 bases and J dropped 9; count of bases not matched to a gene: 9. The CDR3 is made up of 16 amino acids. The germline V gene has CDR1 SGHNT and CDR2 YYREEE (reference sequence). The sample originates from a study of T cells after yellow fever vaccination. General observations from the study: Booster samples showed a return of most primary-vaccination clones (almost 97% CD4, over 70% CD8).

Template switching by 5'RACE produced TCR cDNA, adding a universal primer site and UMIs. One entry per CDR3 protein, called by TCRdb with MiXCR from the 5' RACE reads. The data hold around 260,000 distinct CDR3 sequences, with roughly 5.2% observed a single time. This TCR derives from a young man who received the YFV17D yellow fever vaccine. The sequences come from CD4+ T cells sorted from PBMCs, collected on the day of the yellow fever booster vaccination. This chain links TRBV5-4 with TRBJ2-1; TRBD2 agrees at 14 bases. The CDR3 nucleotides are TGTGCCAGCAGCACCCGACTAGCGGGGGGGTGGGGTGAGCAGTTCTTC. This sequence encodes CASSTRLAGGWGEQFF.